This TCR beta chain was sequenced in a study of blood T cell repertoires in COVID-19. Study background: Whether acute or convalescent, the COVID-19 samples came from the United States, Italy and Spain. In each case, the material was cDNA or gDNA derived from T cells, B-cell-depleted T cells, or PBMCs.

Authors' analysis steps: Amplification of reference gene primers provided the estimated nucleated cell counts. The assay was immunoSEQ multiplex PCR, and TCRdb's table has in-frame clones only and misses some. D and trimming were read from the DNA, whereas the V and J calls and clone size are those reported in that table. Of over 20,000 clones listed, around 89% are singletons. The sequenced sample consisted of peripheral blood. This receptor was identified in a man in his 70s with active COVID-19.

CDR3 region: CASSHLAGGTDTQYF. The CDR3 coding sequence is TGTGCCAGCAGTCATCTAGCGGGGGGCACAGATACGCAGTATTTT. The V gene is TRBV11-3, the J gene TRBJ2-3, with 10 bases aligning to TRBD2. This CDR3 is built from 15 residues. Trimming removed 6 bases from V and 1 base from J; junction bases left unmatched: 4. Germline-derived CDR1 and CDR2 are SGHNT and YENEEA. The full variable domain, with the rest looked up from reference TRBV11-3 and TRBJ2-3, is EAGVVQSPRYKIIEKKQPVAFWCNPISGHNTLYWYLQNLGQGPELLIRYENEEAVDDSQLPKDRFSAERLKGVDSTLKIQPAELGDSAVYLCASSHLAGGTDTQYFGPGTRLTVL.